The next 21 T cell receptor beta chains were all read from a single sample in a study of CD8 T cells in Susac syndrome. Random hexamers primed reverse transcription of roughly 0.45 to 1 ug RNA. TCRdb re-analysed the immunoSEQ multiplex PCR reads in MiXCR, keeping a single row per CDR3 protein. Here the sample spans under 550,000 distinct CDR3 sequences, 85% being singletons. The sample was CD8+ T cells from PBMCs. The receptors originated from a human donor with multiple sclerosis.

For this clonotype: A junction end diverges from the germline sequence, so it may reflect a read error. The genes are TRBV20-1 and TRBJ2-7, with TRBD1 matching 7 bases. There are 14 residues in the CDR3. Germline loops: CDR1 DFQATT, CDR2 SNEGSKA (reference sequence). The CDR3 DNA reads as TGCAGTGCCGAAAACAGGGGTCACTCCTGCGAGCAGTACTTC. Its protein product is CSAENRGHSCEQYF.

This chain joins TRBV10-3 and TRBJ2-7; TRBD2 matches at 11 bases. Unmatched junction bases numbered 2, after V lost 4 bases and J lost 3 bases. This CDR3 comprises 14 residues. Germline lookup yields CDR1 ENHRY and CDR2 SYGVKD. The CDR3 loop reads CAISATSGDYEQYF. The CDR3, as DNA: TGTGCCATCAGTGCGACTAGCGGGGACTACGAGCAGTACTTC.

The chain couples TRBV20-1 to TRBJ2-1, with unresolved D. V dropped 0 bases and J dropped 3 bases, with 12 bases sitting between them. The CDR3 spans 15 residues. CDR1 and CDR2 from the germline V gene are DFQATT and SNEGSKA (reference sequence). In nucleotides, the CDR3 is TGCAGTGCTAGAGATATAAGTACCATCTACAATGAGCAGTTCTTC. Its protein product is CSARDISTIYNEQFF.

CDR3 DNA: TGTGCCAGTAGTATGTCTAGCGGGACCCACGAGCAGTACTTC. This gives the protein CASSMSSGTHEQYF. The chain uses TRBV19 and TRBJ2-7; TRBD2 aligns across 9 bases. The CDR3 covers 14 residues. The junction had 5 bases not matched to a gene; V was cut back by 3 bases and J by 5 bases. Germline lookup yields CDR1 LNHDA and CDR2 SQIVND (reference sequence).

This chain connects TRBV15 to TRBJ1-1, with D possibly TRBD1 on 6 matching bases. The CDR3 runs 13 residues. V was trimmed by 9 bases and J by 0 bases, leaving 11 bases between them. Germline V gene data show CDR1 as LNHNV and CDR2 as YYDKDF (reference sequence). The CDR3 reads CATGGAVNTEAFF. DNA of the CDR3: TGTGCCACAGGGGGAGCGGTGAACACTGAAGCTTTCTTT.

Concerning this clonotype: At one boundary the junction diverges from the germline segment, which might be a read error. The CDR3 here is CANSLPQGAYTEAFF. As DNA, the CDR3 is TGTGCCAACAGCTTACCACAGGGGGCCTACACTGAAGCTTTCTTT. The V call is TRBV7-9, the J call TRBJ1-1; 9 bases align to TRBD1. Germline V gene data show CDR1 as SEHNR and CDR2 as FQNEAQ (reference sequence). This CDR3 has 15 amino acids. Full variable domain (remainder filled in from reference TRBV7-9 and TRBJ1-1): DTGVSQNPRHKITKRGQNVTFRCDPISEHNRLYWYRQTLGQGPEFLTYFQNEAQLEKSRLLSDRFSAERPKGSFSTLEIQRTEQGDSAMYLCANSLPQGAYTEAFFGQGTRLTVV.

This clonotype was seen only once. The rearrangement uses TRBV5-8 and TRBJ1-6, with D hard to call. Germline V gene lookup returns CDR1 SGHTS and CDR2 YDEGEE. Trimming left V 4 bases short and J 7 bases short, with 24 bases between. CDR3 length: 18 residues. The CDR3, as DNA: TGTGCCAGCAGCCAGCACCGAACAAGACAAGTCGGCAATTCACCCCTCCACTTT. Protein: CASSQHRTRQVGNSPLHF. Variable domain in full (rest from reference TRBV5-8 and TRBJ1-6): EAGVTQSPTHLIKTRGQQATLRCSPISGHTSVYWYQQALGLGLQFLLWYDEGEERNRGNFPPRFSGRQFPNYSSELNVNALELEDSALYLCASSQHRTRQVGNSPLHFGNGTRLTVT.

This clonotype was observed a few times. The chain joins TRBV6-1 to TRBJ2-7; TRBD1 or TRBD2 may be the D gene (5 bases each). CDR3 size: 12 residues. CDR1 and CDR2 from the germline V gene are MNHNS and SASEGT. V was shortened by 5 bases and J by 4 bases, with 9 bases between the two germline ends. The CDR3 protein is CASSSWGYEQYF. CDR3 DNA sequence: TGTGCCAGCAGTTCGTGGGGGTACGAGCAGTACTTC.

This chain connects TRBV6-5 to TRBJ2-2; D is uncertain. CDR3 size: 14 residues. Germline CDR1 and CDR2: MNHEY and SVGAGI. Between the trimmed V and J ends, which lost 1 base and 3 bases, there was a span of 6 bases. CDR3 DNA sequence: TGTGCCAGCAGTTACTACAGTTACACCGGGGAGCTGTTTTTT. The encoded protein is CASSYYSYTGELFF.

Concerning this clonotype itself: One junction end disagrees with the germline gene, perhaps due to a read error. The chain is built from TRBV15 and TRBJ1-5; D is possibly TRBD1 (6 bases). The germline V gene encodes CDR1 LNHNV and CDR2 YYDKDF (reference sequence). The CDR3 runs to 15 residues. The CDR3 DNA sequence: TGTGCCACCAGCAGAGATAAGGGGGGCAATCAGCCTCAGCATTTT. Translation: CATSRDKGGNQPQHF. Filled out from reference TRBV15 and TRBJ1-5, the complete variable domain reads DAMVIQNPRYQVTQFGKPVTLSCSQTLNHNVMYWYQQKSSQAPKLLFHYYDKDFNNEADTPDNFQSRRPNTSFCFLDIRSPGLGDTAMYLCATSRDKGGNQPQHFGDGTRLSIL.

The chain joins TRBV4-1 to TRBJ2-3; 7 nucleotides line up with TRBD1. Germline trimming cut 1 base from V and 3 bases from J; bases unmatched to any gene: 1. The CDR3 extends over 14 amino acids. Germline V CDR1 and CDR2: MGHRA, YSYEKL. The CDR3 DNA reads TGCGCCAGCAGCCAAGTGGGACAGACAGATACGCAGTATTTT. Its translation: CASSQVGQTDTQYF.

There are a few counts of this clonotype. The chain combines TRBV20-1 with TRBJ1-5, with D tentatively TRBD1 (6 bases). Germline V gives CDR1 DFQATT, CDR2 SNEGSKA (reference sequence). This CDR3 contains 15 residues. Trimming shortened V by 1 base and J by 3 bases, and 13 bases separated the two germline ends. CDR3 in amino acids: CSARGGWGLNQPQHF. The CDR3 coding sequence is TGCAGTGCTAGAGGGGGGTGGGGGCTCAATCAGCCCCAGCATTTT.

V usage is TRBV28 and J usage is TRBJ2-7, with 7 bases lining up with TRBD2. The CDR3 loop spans 18 amino acids. CDR1 is MDHEN, CDR2 SYDVKM, per germline. V dropped 2 bases and J dropped 1; count of bases not matched to a gene: 14. The CDR3 loop reads CASSLIGIGTTVSYEQYF. CDR3 nucleotide sequence: TGTGCCAGCAGTTTAATAGGTATTGGGACTACAGTGTCCTACGAGCAGTACTTC.

This chain links TRBV9 with TRBJ2-6; possibly TRBD2 for D (5 bases). Germline loops: CDR1 SGDLS, CDR2 YYNGEE. This CDR3 is built from 18 residues. Trimming cost V 7 bases and J 2 bases, with 22 bases left between them. The CDR3 loop reads CASGALEEGPPGANVLTF. CDR3 nucleotides: TGTGCCAGCGGCGCTTTAGAAGAGGGTCCCCCTGGGGCCAACGTCCTGACTTTC.

J is TRBJ2-6 and V is TRBV7-6, with a tentative D call TRBD2 (6 bases). Germline lookup yields CDR1 SGHVS and CDR2 FNYEAQ. V was trimmed by 5 bases and J by 4 bases, leaving 15 bases between them. There are 16 residues in the CDR3. The CDR3 DNA sequence: TGTGCCAGCAGCCCCCCTAGCGCGGGAGGGGCCAACGTCCTGACTTTC. This codes for CASSPPSAGGANVLTF.

The J gene is TRBJ2-1, the V gene TRBV11-2, with 14 bases lining up with TRBD2. After removal of 0 bases from V and 4 bases from J, the junction contained 8 bases not matched to a gene. Germline V gene lookup returns CDR1 SGHAT and CDR2 FQNNGV. CDR3 length: 19 amino acids. CDR3 coding DNA: TGTGCCAGCAGCTTAGAGTTGGGGACTAGCGGGAGCAAGTACAATGAGCAGTTCTTC. Its protein is CASSLELGTSGSKYNEQFF.

The chain uses TRBV6-1 and TRBJ2-5; 10 nucleotides line up with TRBD1. With 6 bases clipped from V and 4 bases from J, the junction kept 8 bases outside the gene matches. This CDR3 comprises 15 residues. CDR1 is MNHNS and CDR2 is SASEGT in the germline V gene. CDR3 sequence reads: CASSSGQGVVETQYF. CDR3 DNA sequence: TGTGCCAGCAGCTCCGGACAGGGGGTAGTAGAGACCCAGTACTTC.

V usage is TRBV5-6 and J usage is TRBJ1-1; 9 bases agree with TRBD1. This CDR3 is 16 amino acids long. The V and J ends lost 0 bases and 1 base, in that order; junction bases with no gene match: 4. Germline V gives CDR1 SGHDT, CDR2 YYEEEE. The CDR3 here is CASSLVGDRANTEAFF. In DNA, the CDR3 is TGTGCCAGCAGCTTGGTAGGGGACAGGGCGAACACTGAAGCTTTCTTT.

The gene calls are TRBV7-9 and TRBJ2-1; D may be TRBD2 (6 bases). The length of the CDR3 is 15 residues. Germline V gene sequence: CDR1 SEHNR, CDR2 FQNEAQ (reference sequence). V was pared by 4 bases and J by 3 bases, with 13 bases between. CDR3 coding DNA: TGTGCCAGCAGCTCGTCCGGGACTGTCTACAATGAGCAGTTCTTC. Residues: CASSSSGTVYNEQFF.

The gene calls are TRBV20-1 and TRBJ2-7; possibly TRBD1 for D (6 bases). CDR1 is DFQATT, CDR2 SNEGSKA, per germline (reference sequence). This CDR3 has 15 residues. V lost 4 bases and J lost 5, with 21 bases in between. The CDR3 DNA is TGCAGTGCTACCGACAGGTTCGGGTCGGGTGACGAGCAGTACTTC. The encoded protein is CSATDRFGSGDEQYF.

The chain recombines TRBV7-9 with TRBJ2-1; D unclear. V shed 1 base and J shed 6 bases, with 7 bases lying between them. The CDR3 runs 13 residues. From germline, CDR1 is SEHNR and CDR2 FQNEAQ (reference sequence). The CDR3 region is CASSLVFLNEQFF. The CDR3 region has the DNA TGTGCCAGCAGCTTAGTATTCCTCAATGAGCAGTTCTTC.